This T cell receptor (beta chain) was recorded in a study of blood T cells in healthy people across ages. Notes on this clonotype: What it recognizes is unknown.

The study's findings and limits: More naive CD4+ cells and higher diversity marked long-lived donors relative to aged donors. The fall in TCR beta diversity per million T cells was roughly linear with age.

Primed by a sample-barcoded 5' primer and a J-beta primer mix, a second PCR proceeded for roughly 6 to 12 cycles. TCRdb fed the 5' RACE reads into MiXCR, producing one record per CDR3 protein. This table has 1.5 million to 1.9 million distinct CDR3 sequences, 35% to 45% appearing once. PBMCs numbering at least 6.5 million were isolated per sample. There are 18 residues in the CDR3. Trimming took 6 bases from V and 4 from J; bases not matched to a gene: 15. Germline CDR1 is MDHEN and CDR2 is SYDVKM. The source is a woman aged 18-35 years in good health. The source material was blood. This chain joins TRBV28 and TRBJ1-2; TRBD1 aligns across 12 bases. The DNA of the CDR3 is TGTGCCAGCAGATTCCCCGGGACAGGGGGCGAGGCCGGCTATGGCTACACCTTC. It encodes CASRFPGTGGEAGYGYTF.